This is a list of T cell receptor beta chains from one sample in a study of CD8 T cells in ankylosing spondylitis. TCRdb re-derived calls from the 5' RACE reads in MiXCR, one entry per CDR3 protein. The data show over 450,000 distinct CDR3 sequences, about 12% seen once. The sample comprised blood, either unsorted or a sorted T cell fraction (not recorded which). These TCRs come from a male donor with ankylosing spondylitis. The CDR3 runs from the conserved cysteine through the conserved F or W. Each record gives: clone size, V gene, J gene, D gene, CDR3 DNA, CDR3 protein. A D gene is named only where the DNA matches it firmly. For some rows the clone size is stated as once, few or many, or as a class when expanded; others skip it.

-	TRBV2	TRBJ1-5	-	TGTGCCAGCAGTGTTCGGACATCGAGTAGATTTAGCAATCAGCCCCAGCATTTT	CASSVRTSSRFSNQPQHF
-	TRBV20-1	TRBJ2-7	-	TGCAGTGCAGAGTACGCTGACGAGCAGTACTTC	CSAEYADEQYF
-	TRBV11-1	TRBJ2-7	TRBD2	TGTGCCAGCAGCCGGACTAGCGGGAGAGGACACCTGGGTCTAGAGCAGTACTTC	CASSRTSGRGHLGLEQYF
many	TRBV5-1	TRBJ2-3	-	TGCGCCAGCAGCTTGGCACTAGCCGGCACAGATACGCAGTATTTT	CASSLALAGTDTQYF
few	TRBV20-1	TRBJ2-3	TRBD2	TGCAGTGCTGACGGGACTAGCGGGACTAGCACAGATACGCAGTATTTT	CSADGTSGTSTDTQYF
few	TRBV10-1	TRBJ2-2	-	TGCGCCAGCAGTCCCTCCGGGACACCGAACACCGGGGAGCTGTTTTTT	CASSPSGTPNTGELFF
-	TRBV6-1	TRBJ1-6	TRBD1	TGTGCCAGCAGTGAGCTGACAGGGGGAGAGTCACCCCTCCACTTT	CASSELTGGESPLHF
-	TRBV29-1	TRBJ2-5	-	TGCAGCGTTGGGGGCACGGGGCACGAGACCCAGTACTTC	CSVGGTGHETQYF
few	TRBV12-3/TRBV12-4	TRBJ2-7	-	TGTGCCAGCACCATCCAGGGTTACGAGCAGTACTTC	CASTIQGYEQYF
many	TRBV7-2	TRBJ2-3	TRBD2	TGTGCCAGCAGCTTCGGGACTAGCGGCACAGATACGCAGTATTTT	CASSFGTSGTDTQYF
-	TRBV20-1	TRBJ2-1	TRBD2	TGCAGTGCCTCGCGGACTAGCGGGATTCTCGATGAGCAGTTCTTC	CSASRTSGILDEQFF
-	TRBV19	TRBJ1-2	TRBD1	TGTGCCAGTATCCAGGGGGGCGCTAACTATGGCTACACCTTC	CASIQGGANYGYTF
-	TRBV5-1	TRBJ2-1	TRBD2	TGCGCCAGCAGCCCCCTCCCGGCGGGGGGGGGGAATGAGCAGTTCTTC	CASSPLPAGGGNEQFF
few	TRBV29-1	TRBJ2-5	TRBD2	TGCAGCGTAGTTTTTTTTAGCGGGAGATCCCGAGAGACCCAGTACTTC	CSVVFFSGRSRETQYF
many	TRBV20-1	TRBJ2-5	-	TGCAGTGCTCCGGGGCTCCGAAACCAAGAGACCCAGTACTTC	CSAPGLRNQETQYF
-	TRBV4-1	TRBJ2-3	-	TGCGCCAGCAGCTTGGGGAGTAGCGGCCCAATCACAGATACGCAGTATTTT	CASSLGSSGPITDTQYF
once	TRBV5-1	TRBJ2-3	-	TGCGCCAGCAGTCGGGGAGGTCCCGAGGGCACAGATACGCAGTATTTT	CASSRGGPEGTDTQYF
few	TRBV10-3	TRBJ2-1	TRBD1	TGTGCCATCAGTGAGCCTGGGACAGCATACAATGAGCAGTTCTTC	CAISEPGTAYNEQFF
few	TRBV12-3/TRBV12-4	TRBJ1-1	-	TGTGCCAGCAGTTTCCAGGTGGGGGCCTACACTGAAGCTTTCTTT	CASSFQVGAYTEAFF
-	TRBV12-3/TRBV12-4	TRBJ1-6	-	TGTGCCAGCAGTTGGGCGGAAGGGATAGTTTCACCCCTCCACTTT	CASSWAEGIVSPLHF
few	TRBV30	TRBJ2-5	TRBD1	TGTGCCTGGAGTCCTCAGGGGGCTCGAGAGACCCAGTACTTC	CAWSPQGARETQYF
few	TRBV6-1	TRBJ1-5	-	TGTGCCAGCGCGGGATATCAGCCCCAGCATTTT	CASAGYQPQHF
-	TRBV20-1	TRBJ2-7	TRBD2	TGCAGTGTTCCGGCTAGCGGGAGTTTTTACGAGCAGTACTTC	CSVPASGSFYEQYF
few	TRBV30	TRBJ1-6	-	TGTGCCTGGAGACGGGGCGCGAATAATTCACCCCTCCACTTT	CAWRRGANNSPLHF
few	TRBV28	TRBJ1-2	-	TGTGCCAGCACCTTTAGACCGAGCTATGGCTACACCTTC	CASTFRPSYGYTF
-	TRBV20-1	TRBJ1-3	-	TGCAGTGCTAGGCTCGGCGAACTCTCTGGAAACACCACATATTTT	CSARLGELSGNTTYF
many	TRBV12-3/TRBV12-4	TRBJ2-1	-	TGTGCCAGCAGTTCCGTCCGAACCTCCTACAATGAGCAGTTCTTC	CASSSVRTSYNEQFF
-	TRBV20-1	TRBJ2-1	TRBD2	TGCAGTGCCAGGACCTCTAGCGGGAGGGCCATTGAGCAGTTCTTC	CSARTSSGRAIEQFF
-	TRBV12-3/TRBV12-4	TRBJ1-4	-	TGTGCCAGCAGTTTTGAGGGGCCTAATGAAAAACTGTTTTTT	CASSFEGPNEKLFF